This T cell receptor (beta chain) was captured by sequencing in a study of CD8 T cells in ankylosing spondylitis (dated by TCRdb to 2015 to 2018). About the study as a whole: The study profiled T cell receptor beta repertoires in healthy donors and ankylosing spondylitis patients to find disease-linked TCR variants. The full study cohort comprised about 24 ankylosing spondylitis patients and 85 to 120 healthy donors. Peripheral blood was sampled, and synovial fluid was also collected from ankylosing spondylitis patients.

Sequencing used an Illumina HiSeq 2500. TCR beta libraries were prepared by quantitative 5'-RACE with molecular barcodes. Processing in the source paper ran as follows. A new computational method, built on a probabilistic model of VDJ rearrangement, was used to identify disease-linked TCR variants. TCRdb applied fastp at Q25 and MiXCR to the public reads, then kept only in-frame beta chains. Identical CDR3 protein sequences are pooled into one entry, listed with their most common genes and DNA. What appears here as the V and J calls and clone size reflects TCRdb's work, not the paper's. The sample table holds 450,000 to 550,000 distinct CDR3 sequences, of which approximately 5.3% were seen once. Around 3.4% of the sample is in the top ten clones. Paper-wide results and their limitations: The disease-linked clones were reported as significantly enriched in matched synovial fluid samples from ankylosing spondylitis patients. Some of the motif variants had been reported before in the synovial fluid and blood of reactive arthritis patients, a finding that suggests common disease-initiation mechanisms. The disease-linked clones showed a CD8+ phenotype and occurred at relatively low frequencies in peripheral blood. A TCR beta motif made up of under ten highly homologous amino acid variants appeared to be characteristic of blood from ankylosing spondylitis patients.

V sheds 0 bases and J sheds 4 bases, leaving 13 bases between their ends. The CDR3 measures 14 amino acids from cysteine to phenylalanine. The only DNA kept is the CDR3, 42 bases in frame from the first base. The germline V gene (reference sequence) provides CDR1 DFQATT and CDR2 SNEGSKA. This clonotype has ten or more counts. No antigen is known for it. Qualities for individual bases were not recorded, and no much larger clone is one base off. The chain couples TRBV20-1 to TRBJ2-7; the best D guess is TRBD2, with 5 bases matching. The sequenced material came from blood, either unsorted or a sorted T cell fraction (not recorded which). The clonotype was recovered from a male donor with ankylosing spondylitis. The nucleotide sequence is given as TGCAGTGCTAGAGATCTCAGGAGAGGGTACGAGCAGTACTTC. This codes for CSARDLRRGYEQYF.